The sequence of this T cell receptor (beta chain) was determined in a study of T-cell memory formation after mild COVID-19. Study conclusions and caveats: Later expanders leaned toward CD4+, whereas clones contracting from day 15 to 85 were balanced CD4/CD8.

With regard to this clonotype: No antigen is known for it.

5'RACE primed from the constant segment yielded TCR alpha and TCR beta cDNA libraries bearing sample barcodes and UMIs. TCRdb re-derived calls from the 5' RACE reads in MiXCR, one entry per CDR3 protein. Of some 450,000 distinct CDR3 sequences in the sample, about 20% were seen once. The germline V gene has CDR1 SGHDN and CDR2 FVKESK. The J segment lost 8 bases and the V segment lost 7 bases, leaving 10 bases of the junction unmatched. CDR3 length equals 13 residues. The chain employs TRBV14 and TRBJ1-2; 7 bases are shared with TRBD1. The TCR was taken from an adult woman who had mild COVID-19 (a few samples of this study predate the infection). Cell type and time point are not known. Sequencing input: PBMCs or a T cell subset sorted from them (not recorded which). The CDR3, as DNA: TGTGCCAGCAAAGGGACAGCTTATGGGGGCTACACCTTC. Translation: CASKGTAYGGYTF. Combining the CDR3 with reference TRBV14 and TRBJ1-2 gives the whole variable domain EAGVTQFPSHSVIEKGQTVTLRCDPISGHDNLYWYRRVMGKEIKFLLHFVKESKQDESGMPNNRFLAERTGGTYSTLKVQPAELEDSGVYFCASKGTAYGGYTFGSGTRLTVV.